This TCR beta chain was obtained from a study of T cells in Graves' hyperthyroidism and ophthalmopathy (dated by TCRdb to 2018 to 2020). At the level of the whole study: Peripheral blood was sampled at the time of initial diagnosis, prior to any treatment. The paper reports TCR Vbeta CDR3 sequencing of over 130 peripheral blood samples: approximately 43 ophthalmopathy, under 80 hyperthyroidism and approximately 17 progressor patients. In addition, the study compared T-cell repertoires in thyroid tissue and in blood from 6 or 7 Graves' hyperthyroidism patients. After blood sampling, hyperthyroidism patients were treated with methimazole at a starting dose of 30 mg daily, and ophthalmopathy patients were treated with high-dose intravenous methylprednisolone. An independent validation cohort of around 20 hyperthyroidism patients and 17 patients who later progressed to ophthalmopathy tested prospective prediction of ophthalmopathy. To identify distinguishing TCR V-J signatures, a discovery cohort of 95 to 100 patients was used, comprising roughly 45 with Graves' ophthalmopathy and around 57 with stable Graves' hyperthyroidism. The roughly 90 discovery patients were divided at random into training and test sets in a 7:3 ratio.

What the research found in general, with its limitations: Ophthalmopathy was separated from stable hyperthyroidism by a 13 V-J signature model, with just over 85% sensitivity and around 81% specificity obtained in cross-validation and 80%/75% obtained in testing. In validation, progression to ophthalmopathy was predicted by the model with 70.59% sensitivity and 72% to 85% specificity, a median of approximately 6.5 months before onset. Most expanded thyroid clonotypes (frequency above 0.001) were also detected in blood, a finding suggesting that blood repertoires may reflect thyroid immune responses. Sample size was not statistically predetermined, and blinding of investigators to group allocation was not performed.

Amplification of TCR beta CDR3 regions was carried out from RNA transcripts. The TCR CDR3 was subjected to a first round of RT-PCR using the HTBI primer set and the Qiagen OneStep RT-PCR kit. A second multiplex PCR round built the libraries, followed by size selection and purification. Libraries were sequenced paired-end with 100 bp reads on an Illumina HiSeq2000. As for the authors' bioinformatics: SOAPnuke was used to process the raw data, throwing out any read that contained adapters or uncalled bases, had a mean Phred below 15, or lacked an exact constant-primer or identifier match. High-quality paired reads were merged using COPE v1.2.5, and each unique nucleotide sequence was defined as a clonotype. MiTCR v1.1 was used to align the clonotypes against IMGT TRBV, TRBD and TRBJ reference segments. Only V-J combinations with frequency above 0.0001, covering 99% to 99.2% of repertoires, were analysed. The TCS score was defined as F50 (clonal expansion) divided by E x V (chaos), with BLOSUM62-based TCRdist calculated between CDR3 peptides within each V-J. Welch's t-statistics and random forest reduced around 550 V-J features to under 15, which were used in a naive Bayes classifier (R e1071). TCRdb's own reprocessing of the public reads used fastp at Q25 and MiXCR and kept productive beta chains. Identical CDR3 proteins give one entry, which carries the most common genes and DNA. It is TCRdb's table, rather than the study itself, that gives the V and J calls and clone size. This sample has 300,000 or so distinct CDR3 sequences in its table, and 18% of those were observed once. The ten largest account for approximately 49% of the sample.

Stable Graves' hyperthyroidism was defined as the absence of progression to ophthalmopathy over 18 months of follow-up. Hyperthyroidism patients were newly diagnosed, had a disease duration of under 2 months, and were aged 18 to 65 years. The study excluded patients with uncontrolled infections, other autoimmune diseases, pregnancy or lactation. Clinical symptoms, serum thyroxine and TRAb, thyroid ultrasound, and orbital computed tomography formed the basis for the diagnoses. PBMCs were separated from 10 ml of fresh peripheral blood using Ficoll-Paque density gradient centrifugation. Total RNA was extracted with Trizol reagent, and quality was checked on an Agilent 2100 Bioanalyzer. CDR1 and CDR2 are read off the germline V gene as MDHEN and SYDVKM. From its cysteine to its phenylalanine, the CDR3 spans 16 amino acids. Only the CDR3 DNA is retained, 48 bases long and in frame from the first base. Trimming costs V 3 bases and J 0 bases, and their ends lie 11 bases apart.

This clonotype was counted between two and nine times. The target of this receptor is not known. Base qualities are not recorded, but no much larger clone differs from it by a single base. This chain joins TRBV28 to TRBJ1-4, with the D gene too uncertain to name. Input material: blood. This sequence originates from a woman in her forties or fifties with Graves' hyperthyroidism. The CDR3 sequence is CASSLGRLPTNEKLFF. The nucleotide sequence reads TGTGCCAGCAGTTTGGGCAGGTTGCCAACTAATGAAAAACTGTTTTTT.